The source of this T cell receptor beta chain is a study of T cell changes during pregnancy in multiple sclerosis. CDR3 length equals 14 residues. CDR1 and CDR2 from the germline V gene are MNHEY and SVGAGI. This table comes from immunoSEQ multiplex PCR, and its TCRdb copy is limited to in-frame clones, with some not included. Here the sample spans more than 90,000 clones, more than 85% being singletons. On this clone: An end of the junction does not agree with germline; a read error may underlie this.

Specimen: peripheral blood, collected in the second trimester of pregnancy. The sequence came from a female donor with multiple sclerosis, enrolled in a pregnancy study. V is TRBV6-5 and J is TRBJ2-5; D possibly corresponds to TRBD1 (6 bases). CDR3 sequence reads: CASRSQGPQGTQYF. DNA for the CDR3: TGTGCCAGCAGGTCACAGGGTCCCCAAGGGACCCAGTACTTC.